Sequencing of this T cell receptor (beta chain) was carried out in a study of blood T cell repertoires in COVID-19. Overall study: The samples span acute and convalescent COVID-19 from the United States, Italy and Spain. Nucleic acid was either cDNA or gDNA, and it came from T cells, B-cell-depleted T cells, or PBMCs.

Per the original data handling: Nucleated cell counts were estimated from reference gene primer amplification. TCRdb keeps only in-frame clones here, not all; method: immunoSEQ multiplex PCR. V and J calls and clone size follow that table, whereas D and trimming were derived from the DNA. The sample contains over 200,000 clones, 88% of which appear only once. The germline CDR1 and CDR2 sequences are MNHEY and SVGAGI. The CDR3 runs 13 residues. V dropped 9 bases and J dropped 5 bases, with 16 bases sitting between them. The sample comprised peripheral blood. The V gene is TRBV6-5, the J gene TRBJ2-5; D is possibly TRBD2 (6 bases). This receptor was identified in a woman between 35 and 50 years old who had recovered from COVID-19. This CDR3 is CARGGAGRETQYF. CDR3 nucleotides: TGTGCCAGGGGGGGAGCTGGGAGGGAGACCCAGTACTTC.